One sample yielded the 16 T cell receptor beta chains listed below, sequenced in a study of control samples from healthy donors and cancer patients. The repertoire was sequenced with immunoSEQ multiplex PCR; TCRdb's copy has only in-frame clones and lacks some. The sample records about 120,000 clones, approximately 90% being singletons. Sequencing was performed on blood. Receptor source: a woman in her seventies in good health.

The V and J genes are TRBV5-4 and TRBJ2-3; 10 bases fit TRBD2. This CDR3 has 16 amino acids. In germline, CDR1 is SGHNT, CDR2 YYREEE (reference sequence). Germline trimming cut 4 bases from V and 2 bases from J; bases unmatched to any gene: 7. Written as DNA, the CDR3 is TGTGCCAGCAGCGACGGAGCGGGGGGGCCCACAGATACGCAGTATTTT. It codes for CASSDGAGGPTDTQYF.

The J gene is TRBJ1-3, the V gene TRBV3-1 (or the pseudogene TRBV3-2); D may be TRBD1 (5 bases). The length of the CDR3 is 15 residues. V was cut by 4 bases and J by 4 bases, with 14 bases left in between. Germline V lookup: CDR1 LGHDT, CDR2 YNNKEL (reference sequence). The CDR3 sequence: CASSPGGAGGNTIYF. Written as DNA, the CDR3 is TGTGCCAGCAGCCCCGGAGGGGCCGGGGGAAACACCATATATTTT.

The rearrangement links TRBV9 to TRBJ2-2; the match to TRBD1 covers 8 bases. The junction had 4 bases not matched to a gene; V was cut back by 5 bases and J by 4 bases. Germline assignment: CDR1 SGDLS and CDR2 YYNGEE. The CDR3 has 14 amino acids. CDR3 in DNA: TGTGCCAGCAGGACAGGGGACATCACCGGGGAGCTGTTTTTT. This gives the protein CASRTGDITGELFF.

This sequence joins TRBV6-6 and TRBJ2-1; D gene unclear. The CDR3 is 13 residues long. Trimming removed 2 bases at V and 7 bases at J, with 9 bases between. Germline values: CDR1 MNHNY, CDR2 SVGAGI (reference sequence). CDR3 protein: CASSYPLRNEQFF. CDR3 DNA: TGTGCCAGCAGTTACCCCTTAAGGAATGAGCAGTTCTTC.

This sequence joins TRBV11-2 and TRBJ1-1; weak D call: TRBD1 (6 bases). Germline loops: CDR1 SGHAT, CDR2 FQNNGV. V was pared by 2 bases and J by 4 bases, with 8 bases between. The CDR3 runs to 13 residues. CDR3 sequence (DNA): TGTGCCAGCAGCTTACAGGGGACCACTGAAGCTTTCTTT. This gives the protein CASSLQGTTEAFF.

The DNA for the CDR3 is TGCGCCAGCAGCTTAGCCAGCACCTACGAGCAGTACTTC. Translating gives CASSLASTYEQYF. The V call is TRBV5-1, the J call TRBJ2-7; D is unresolved. The CDR3 has 13 residues. CDR1 is SGHRS and CDR2 is YFSETQ in the germline V gene. Deletions cut 2 bases from V and 2 bases from J, with 8 bases between.

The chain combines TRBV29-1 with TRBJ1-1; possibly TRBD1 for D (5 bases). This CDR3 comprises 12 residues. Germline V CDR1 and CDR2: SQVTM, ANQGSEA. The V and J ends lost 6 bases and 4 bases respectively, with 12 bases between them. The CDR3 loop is CSVTAGSTEAFF. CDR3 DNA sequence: TGCAGCGTCACCGCAGGGTCCACTGAAGCTTTCTTT.

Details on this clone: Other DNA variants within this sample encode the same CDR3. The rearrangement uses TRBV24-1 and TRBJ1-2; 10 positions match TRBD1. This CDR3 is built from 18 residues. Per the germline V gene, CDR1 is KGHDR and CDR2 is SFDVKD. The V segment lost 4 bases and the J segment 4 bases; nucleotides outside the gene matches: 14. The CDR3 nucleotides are TGTGCCACCAGTGAGCCCGACAGGGGGCCTCTGAACGGCTATGGCTACACCTTC. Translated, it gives CATSEPDRGPLNGYGYTF.

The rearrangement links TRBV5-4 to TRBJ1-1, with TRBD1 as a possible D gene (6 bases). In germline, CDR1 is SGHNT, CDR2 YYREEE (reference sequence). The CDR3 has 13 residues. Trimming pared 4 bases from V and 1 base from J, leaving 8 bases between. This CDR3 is CASSKDRNTEAFF. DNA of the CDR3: TGTGCCAGCAGCAAGGACAGGAACACTGAAGCTTTCTTT. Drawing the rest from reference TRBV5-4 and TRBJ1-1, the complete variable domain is ETGVTQSPTHLIKTRGQQVTLRCSSQSGHNTVSWYQQALGQGPQFIFQYYREEENGRGNFPPRFSGLQFPNYSSELNVNALELDDSALYLCASSKDRNTEAFFGQGTRLTVV.

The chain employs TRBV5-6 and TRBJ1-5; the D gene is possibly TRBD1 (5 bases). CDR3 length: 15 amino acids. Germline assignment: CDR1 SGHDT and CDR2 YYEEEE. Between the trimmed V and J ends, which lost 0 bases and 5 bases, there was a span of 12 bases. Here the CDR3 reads CASSLGGTLHQPQHF. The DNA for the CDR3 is TGTGCCAGCAGCTTGGGGGGCACCCTGCATCAGCCCCAGCATTTT.

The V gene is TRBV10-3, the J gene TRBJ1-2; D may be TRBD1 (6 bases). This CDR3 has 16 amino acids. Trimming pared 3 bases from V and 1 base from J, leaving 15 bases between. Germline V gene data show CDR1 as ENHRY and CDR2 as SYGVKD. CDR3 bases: TGTGCCATCAGTGACTTGACAGGTCCCTTTAACTATGGCTACACCTTC. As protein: CAISDLTGPFNYGYTF.

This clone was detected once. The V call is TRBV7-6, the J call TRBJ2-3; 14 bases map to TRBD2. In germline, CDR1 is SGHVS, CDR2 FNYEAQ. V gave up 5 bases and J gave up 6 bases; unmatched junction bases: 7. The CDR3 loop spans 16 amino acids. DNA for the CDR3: TGTGCCAGCAGCCTAAGGGGACTAGCGGGGGAGGATACGCAGTATTTT. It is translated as CASSLRGLAGEDTQYF. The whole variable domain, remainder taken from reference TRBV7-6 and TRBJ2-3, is GAGVSQSPRYKVTKRGQDVALRCDPISGHVSLYWYRQALGQGPEFLTYFNYEAQQDKSGLPNDRFSAERPEGSISTLTIQRTEQRDSAMYRCASSLRGLAGEDTQYFGPGTRLTVL.

The CDR3 sequence is CASSQGWTSSNEQYF. Written as DNA, the CDR3 is TGTGCCAGCAGCCAGGGATGGACTAGCAGTAACGAGCAGTACTTC. This sequence joins TRBV3-1 (or the pseudogene TRBV3-2) and TRBJ2-7; 8 nucleotides agree with TRBD2. The CDR3 loop spans 15 amino acids. From germline, CDR1 is LGHDT and CDR2 YNNKEL (reference sequence). The J segment lost 5 bases and the V segment lost 3 bases, leaving 9 bases of the junction unmatched.

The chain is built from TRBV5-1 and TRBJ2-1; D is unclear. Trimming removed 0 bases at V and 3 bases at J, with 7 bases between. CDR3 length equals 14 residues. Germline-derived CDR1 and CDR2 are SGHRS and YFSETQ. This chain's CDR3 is CASSLAADYNEQFF. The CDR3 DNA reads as TGCGCCAGCAGCTTGGCGGCAGACTACAATGAGCAGTTCTTC. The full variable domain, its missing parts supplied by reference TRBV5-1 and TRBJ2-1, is KAGVTQTPRYLIKTRGQQVTLSCSPISGHRSVSWYQQTPGQGLQFLFEYFSETQRNKGNFPGRFSGRQFSNSRSEMNVSTLELGDSALYLCASSLAADYNEQFFGPGTRLTVL.

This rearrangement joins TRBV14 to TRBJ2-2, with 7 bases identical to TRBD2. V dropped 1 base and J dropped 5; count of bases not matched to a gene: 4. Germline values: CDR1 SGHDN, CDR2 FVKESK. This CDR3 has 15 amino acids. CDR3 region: CASSQVHGRTGELFF. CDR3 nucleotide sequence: TGTGCCAGCAGCCAAGTGCACGGGAGGACCGGGGAGCTGTTTTTT.

DNA for the CDR3: TGTGCCAGCAGCCCTCAGGGGTTCCACGAGCAGTACTTC. Protein product: CASSPQGFHEQYF. This chain connects TRBV7-9 to TRBJ2-7, with a tentative D call TRBD1 (6 bases). V was cut by 5 bases and J by 5 bases, with 13 bases left in between. The CDR3 sequence is 13 residues long. CDR1 and CDR2 (germline): SEHNR, FQNEAQ (reference sequence).